This T cell receptor beta chain emerged from a study of regulatory T cells in long-lasting Graves disease. According to the study, TCR beta libraries were built with iRepertoire HTBI primers and CDR3-region Arm-PCR. One entry per CDR3 protein results from TCRdb running MiXCR on the multiplex PCR reads. This sample has a few hundred thousand distinct CDR3 sequences, with around an eighth found just once. The CDR3 runs 14 residues. Trimming took off 7 bases at V and 0 bases at J, with 10 bases between the two ends. Germline assignment: CDR1 SEHNR and CDR2 FQNEAQ (reference sequence). The time point is: newly diagnosed GD, antithyroid drugs for less than 3 months. Extracted PBMC RNA gave rise to the TCR library. These records were also assigned to another study, of T cells in Graves' hyperthyroidism and ophthalmopathy. That source adds: Researchers ran a first-round RT-PCR on the TCR CDR3 using the HTBI primer set. Model-based prediction identified ophthalmopathy a median 6.5 months prior to its onset.

This specimen was peripheral blood mononuclear cells (PBMCs), taken at new diagnosis, from a patient treated with antithyroid drugs. The chain carries TRBV7-9 and TRBJ1-3; D is uncertain. This sequence originates from a man aged 30 to 39 with Graves disease. CDR3 amino acids: CASNTGSSGNTIYF. CDR3 DNA sequence: TGTGCCAGCAACACCGGGTCCTCTGGAAACACCATATATTTT.